These 6 T cell receptor beta chains were sequenced from one sample in a study of technical replicates of blood from several donors. TCRdb keeps only in-frame clones here, not all; method: immunoSEQ multiplex PCR. The table includes about 72,000 clones, roughly 92% detected once. Sample: T cells isolated from PBMCs. All receptors come from a human donor in good health.

This CDR3 is CASSSARQENYGYTF. The DNA of the CDR3 is TGTGCCAGCAGCTCGGCCCGACAGGAGAACTATGGCTACACCTTC. V usage is TRBV5-4 and J usage is TRBJ1-2; maybe TRBD1 (6 bases). V lost 3 bases and J lost 2, with 14 bases in between. In germline, CDR1 is SGHNT, CDR2 YYREEE (reference sequence). The CDR3 consists of 15 residues.

V and J are TRBV19 and TRBJ1-5; maybe TRBD1 (5 bases). V was clipped by 6 bases and J by 3 bases, with 18 bases between them. The CDR3 covers 16 residues. Germline CDR1 and CDR2: LNHDA and SQIVND (reference sequence). The CDR3 DNA sequence: TGTGCCAGTAGACCTCCCGGGGGTCCCCTCAATCAGCCCCAGCATTTT. This encodes CASRPPGGPLNQPQHF.

The chain carries TRBV6-5 and TRBJ2-5; possibly TRBD1 for D (6 bases). CDR1 and CDR2 from the germline V gene are MNHEY and SVGAGI. The V end was cut by 4 bases, the J end by 2 bases, with 14 bases between. The CDR3 is made up of 15 amino acids. As DNA, the CDR3 is TGTGCCAGCAGTTTCTGGCAGGGGAGACAAGAGACCCAGTACTTC. Translated, it gives CASSFWQGRQETQYF.

This chain links TRBV13 with TRBJ2-1; D may be TRBD2 (6 bases). Germline assignment: CDR1 PRHDT and CDR2 FYEKMQ (reference sequence). This CDR3 is 15 amino acids long. Trimming left V 2 bases short and J 7 bases short, with 15 bases between. For the CDR3, the DNA is TGTGCCAGCAGCTTAAGTGGAGGGCCATTAAATGAGCAGTTCTTC. This gives the protein CASSLSGGPLNEQFF.

The rearrangement joins TRBV7-8 to TRBJ2-2; D unresolved. This CDR3 spans 15 amino acids. V was shortened by 1 base and J by 5 bases, with 11 bases between the two germline ends. The germline gives CDR1 SGHVS, CDR2 FQNEAQ. This CDR3 is CASSLDDFGTGELFF. DNA for the CDR3: TGTGCCAGCAGCTTAGACGACTTTGGGACCGGGGAGCTGTTTTTT.

The chain employs TRBV30 and TRBJ2-1; 11 nucleotides match TRBD2. This CDR3 region has 15 residues. The germline CDR1 and CDR2 sequences are GTSNPN and SVGIG (reference sequence). The V segment lost 2 bases and the J segment 4 bases; nucleotides outside the gene matches: 4. The CDR3 spells CAWSLTSGMYNEQFF. The CDR3 DNA sequence: TGTGCCTGGAGTTTGACTAGCGGGATGTACAATGAGCAGTTCTTC.